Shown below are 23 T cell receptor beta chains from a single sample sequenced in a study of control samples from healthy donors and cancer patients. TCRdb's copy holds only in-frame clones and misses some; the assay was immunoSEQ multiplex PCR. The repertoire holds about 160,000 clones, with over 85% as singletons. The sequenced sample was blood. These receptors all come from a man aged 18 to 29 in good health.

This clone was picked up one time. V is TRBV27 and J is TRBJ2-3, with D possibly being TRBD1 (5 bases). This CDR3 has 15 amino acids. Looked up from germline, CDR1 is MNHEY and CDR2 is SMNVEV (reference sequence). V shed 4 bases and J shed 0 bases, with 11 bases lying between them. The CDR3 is CASSSEKGSTDTQYF. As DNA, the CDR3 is TGTGCCAGCAGTTCGGAGAAGGGGAGCACAGATACGCAGTATTTT.

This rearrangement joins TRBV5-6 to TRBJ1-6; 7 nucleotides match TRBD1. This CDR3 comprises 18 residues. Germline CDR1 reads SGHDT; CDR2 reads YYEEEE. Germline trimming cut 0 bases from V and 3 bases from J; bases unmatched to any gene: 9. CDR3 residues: CASSLVSGQKNYNSPLHF. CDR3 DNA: TGTGCCAGCAGCTTGGTTTCGGGACAGAAAAACTATAATTCACCCCTCCACTTT.

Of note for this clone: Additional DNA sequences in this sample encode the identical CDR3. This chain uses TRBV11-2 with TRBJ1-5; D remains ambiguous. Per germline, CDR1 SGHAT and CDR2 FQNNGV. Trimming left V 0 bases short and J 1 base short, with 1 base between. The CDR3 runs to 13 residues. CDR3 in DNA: TGTGCCAGCAGCTTAGAGAGCAATCAGCCCCAGCATTTT. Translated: CASSLESNQPQHF.

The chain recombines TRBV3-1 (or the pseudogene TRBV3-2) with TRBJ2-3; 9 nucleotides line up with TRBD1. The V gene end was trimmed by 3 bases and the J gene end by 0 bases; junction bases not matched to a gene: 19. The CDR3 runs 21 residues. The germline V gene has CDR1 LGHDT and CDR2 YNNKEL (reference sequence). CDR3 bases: TGTGCCAGCAGCCATGGGGGGACAGGGCTGGCCCTTACTTCTAGCACAGATACGCAGTATTTT. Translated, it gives CASSHGGTGLALTSSTDTQYF.

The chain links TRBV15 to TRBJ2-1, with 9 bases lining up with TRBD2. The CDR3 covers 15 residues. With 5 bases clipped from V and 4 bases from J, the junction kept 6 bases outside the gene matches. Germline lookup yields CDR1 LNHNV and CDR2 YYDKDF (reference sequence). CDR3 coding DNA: TGTGCCACCAGCGGGAGACTAGCGGTTTACAATGAGCAGTTCTTC. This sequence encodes CATSGRLAVYNEQFF. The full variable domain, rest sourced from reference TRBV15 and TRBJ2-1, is DAMVIQNPRYQVTQFGKPVTLSCSQTLNHNVMYWYQQKSSQAPKLLFHYYDKDFNNEADTPDNFQSRRPNTSFCFLDIRSPGLGDTAMYLCATSGRLAVYNEQFFGPGTRLTVL.

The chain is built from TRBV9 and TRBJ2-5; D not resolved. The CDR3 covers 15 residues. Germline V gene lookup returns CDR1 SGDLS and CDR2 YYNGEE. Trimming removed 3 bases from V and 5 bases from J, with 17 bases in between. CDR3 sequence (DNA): TGTGCCAGCAGCGCCGGGCCTCAAGTGGAGGAGACCCAGTACTTC. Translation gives CASSAGPQVEETQYF.

In nucleotides, the CDR3 is TGTGCCACCCGGTCCGGGACAGGGGATGGCTACACCTTC. Translated, it gives CATRSGTGDGYTF. The rearrangement uses TRBV19 and TRBJ1-2; 10 bases agree with TRBD1. This CDR3 comprises 13 residues. J gave up 6 bases and V 10 bases, and 8 bases lay outside the gene matches. CDR1 is LNHDA and CDR2 is SQIVND in the germline V gene (reference sequence). The full variable domain, in which reference TRBV19 and TRBJ1-2 provide the parts outside the CDR3, is DGGITQSPKYLFRKEGQNVTLSCEQNLNHDAMYWYRQDPGQGLRLIYYSQIVNDFQKGDIAEGYSVSREKKESFPLTVTSAQKNPTAFYLCATRSGTGDGYTFGSGTRLTVV.

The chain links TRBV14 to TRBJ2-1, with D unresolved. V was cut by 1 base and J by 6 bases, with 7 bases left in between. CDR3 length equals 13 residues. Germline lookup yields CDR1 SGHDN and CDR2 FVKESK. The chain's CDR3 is CASSQVGRNEQFF. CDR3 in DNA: TGTGCCAGCAGCCAAGTGGGCCGCAATGAGCAGTTCTTC.

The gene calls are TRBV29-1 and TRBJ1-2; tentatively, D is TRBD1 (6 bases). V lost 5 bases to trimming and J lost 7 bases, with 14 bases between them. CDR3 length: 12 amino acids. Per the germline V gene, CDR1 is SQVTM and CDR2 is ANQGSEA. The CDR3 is CSVWTEIAGYTF. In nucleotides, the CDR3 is TGCAGCGTTTGGACAGAGATCGCTGGCTACACCTTC.

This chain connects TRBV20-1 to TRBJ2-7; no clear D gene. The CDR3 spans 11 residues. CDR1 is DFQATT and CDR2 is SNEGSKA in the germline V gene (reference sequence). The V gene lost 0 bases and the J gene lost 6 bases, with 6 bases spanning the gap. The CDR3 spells CSAREGLEQYF. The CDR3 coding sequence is TGCAGTGCTAGAGAAGGGCTCGAGCAGTACTTC.

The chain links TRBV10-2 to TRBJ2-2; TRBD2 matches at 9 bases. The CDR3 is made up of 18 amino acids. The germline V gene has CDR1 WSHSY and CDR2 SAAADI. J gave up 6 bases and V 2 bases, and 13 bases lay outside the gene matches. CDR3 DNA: TGCGCCAGCAGTGAGAGAAGTAGCGGGGGCCGGAGGGCCGGGGAGCTGTTTTTT. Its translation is CASSERSSGGRRAGELFF.

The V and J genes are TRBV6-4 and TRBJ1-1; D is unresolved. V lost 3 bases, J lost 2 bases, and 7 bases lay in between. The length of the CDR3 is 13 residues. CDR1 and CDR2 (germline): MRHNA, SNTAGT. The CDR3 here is CASSEQINTEAFF. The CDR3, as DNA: TGTGCCAGCAGTGAACAGATAAACACTGAAGCTTTCTTT.

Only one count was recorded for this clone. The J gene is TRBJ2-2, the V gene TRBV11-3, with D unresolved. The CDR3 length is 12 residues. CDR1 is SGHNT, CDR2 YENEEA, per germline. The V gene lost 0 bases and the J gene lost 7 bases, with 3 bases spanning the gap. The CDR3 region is CASSLEIGELFF. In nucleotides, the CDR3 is TGTGCCAGCAGCTTAGAGATCGGGGAGCTGTTTTTT. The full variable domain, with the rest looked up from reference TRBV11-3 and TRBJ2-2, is EAGVVQSPRYKIIEKKQPVAFWCNPISGHNTLYWYLQNLGQGPELLIRYENEEAVDDSQLPKDRFSAERLKGVDSTLKIQPAELGDSAVYLCASSLEIGELFFGEGSRLTVL.

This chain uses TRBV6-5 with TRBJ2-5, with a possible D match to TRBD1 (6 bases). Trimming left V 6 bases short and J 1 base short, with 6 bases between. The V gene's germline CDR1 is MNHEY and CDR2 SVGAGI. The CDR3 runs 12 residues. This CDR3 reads CASRGAQETQYF. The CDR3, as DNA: TGTGCCAGCAGGGGGGCCCAAGAGACCCAGTACTTC.

The CDR3 reads CASSLAGEGTGELFF. The CDR3 nucleotides read TGTGCCAGCAGCTTAGCTGGCGAGGGCACCGGGGAGCTGTTTTTT. The rearrangement links TRBV7-2 to TRBJ2-2, with a weak D call TRBD2 (5 bases). CDR1 is SGHTA and CDR2 is FQGNSA in the germline V gene. CDR3 length equals 15 residues. Trimming shortened V by 0 bases and J by 4 bases, and 9 bases separated the two germline ends. Variable domain in full (rest from reference TRBV7-2 and TRBJ2-2): GAGVSQSPSNKVTEKGKDVELRCDPISGHTALYWYRQSLGQGLEFLIYFQGNSAPDKSGLPSDRFSAERTGGSVSTLTIQRTQQEDSAVYLCASSLAGEGTGELFFGEGSRLTVL.

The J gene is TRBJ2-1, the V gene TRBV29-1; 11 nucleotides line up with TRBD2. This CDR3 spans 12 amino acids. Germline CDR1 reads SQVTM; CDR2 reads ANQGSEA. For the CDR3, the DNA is TGCCGAGGGACTAGCGGATACAATGAGCAGTTCTTC. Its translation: CRGTSGYNEQFF.

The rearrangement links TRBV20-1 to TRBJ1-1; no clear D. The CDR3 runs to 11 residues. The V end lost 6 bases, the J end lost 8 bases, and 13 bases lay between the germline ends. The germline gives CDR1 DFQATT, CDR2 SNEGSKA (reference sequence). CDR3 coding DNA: TGCAGTGCCGCTCGAATGGGCGAAGCTTTCTTT. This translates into CSAARMGEAFF.

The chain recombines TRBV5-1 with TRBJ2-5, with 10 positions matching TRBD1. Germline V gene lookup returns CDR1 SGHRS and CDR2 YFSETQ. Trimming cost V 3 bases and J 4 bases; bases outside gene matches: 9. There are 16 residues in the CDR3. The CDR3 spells CASSSDRGRFGETQYF. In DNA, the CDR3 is TGCGCCAGCAGCTCCGACAGGGGGCGATTTGGAGAGACCCAGTACTTC.

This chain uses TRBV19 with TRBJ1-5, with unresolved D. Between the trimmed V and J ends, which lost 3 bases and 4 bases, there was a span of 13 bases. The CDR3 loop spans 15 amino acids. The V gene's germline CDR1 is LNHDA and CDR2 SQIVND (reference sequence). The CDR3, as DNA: TGTGCCAGTAGTATTACCTTGAGGGTTAATCAGCCCCAGCATTTT. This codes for CASSITLRVNQPQHF.

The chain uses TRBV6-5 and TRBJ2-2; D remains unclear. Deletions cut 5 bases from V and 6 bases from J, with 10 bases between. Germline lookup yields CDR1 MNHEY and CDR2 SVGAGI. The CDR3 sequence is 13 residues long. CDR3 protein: CASSLVRAGELFF. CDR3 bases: TGTGCCAGCAGTCTGGTTCGAGCCGGGGAGCTGTTTTTT.

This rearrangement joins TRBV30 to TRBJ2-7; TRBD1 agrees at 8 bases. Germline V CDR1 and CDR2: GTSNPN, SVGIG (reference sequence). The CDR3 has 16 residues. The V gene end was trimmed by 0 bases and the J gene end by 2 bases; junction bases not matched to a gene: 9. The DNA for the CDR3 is TGTGCCTGGAGTGTTTTTGAGAGGGACAGGACCTACGAGCAGTACTTC. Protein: CAWSVFERDRTYEQYF.

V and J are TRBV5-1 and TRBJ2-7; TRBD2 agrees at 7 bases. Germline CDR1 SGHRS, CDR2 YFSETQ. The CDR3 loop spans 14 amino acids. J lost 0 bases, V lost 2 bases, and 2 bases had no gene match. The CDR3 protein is CASSFSGGSYEQYF. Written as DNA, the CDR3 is TGCGCCAGCAGCTTTTCGGGGGGCTCCTACGAGCAGTACTTC.

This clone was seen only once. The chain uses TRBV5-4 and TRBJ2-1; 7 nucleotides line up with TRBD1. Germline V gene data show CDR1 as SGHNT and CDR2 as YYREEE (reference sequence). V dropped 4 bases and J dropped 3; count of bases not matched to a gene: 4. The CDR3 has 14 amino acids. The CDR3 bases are TGTGCCAGCAGCGAAGGACAGGACTACAATGAGCAGTTCTTC. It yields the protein CASSEGQDYNEQFF.